This entry features one TCR beta chain sequence. The data stem from a study of blood T cell repertoires in COVID-19. CDR3 length: 13 residues. The V and J ends lost 4 bases and 7 bases respectively, with 16 bases between them. Germline V lookup: CDR1 SQVTM, CDR2 ANQGSEA. Sequenced by immunoSEQ multiplex PCR; TCRdb stores in-frame clones only, minus some. Among about 100,000 clones listed, about 90% were seen once. Specimen: peripheral blood. This sequence was found in a man aged 30 to 39 in a cohort sampled during active COVID-19. The rearrangement links TRBV29-1 to TRBJ1-2; D possibly corresponds to TRBD1 (6 bases). The CDR3 sequence: CSVAVGAGTGYTF. CDR3 DNA: TGCAGCGTTGCGGTGGGGGCAGGCACTGGCTACACCTTC.